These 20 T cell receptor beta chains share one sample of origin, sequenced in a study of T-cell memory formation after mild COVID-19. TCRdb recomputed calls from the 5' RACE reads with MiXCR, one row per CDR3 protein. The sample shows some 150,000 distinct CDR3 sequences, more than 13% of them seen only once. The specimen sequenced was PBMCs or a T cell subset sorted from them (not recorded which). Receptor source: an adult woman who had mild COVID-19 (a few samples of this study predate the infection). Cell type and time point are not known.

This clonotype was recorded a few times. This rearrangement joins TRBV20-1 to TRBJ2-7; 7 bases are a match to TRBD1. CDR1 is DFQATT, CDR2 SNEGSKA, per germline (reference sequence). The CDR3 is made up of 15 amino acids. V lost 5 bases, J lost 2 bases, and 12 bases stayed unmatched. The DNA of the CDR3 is TGCAGTGCTCGAAGTTATGACAGGGCCCCCTACGAGCAGTACTTC. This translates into CSARSYDRAPYEQYF.

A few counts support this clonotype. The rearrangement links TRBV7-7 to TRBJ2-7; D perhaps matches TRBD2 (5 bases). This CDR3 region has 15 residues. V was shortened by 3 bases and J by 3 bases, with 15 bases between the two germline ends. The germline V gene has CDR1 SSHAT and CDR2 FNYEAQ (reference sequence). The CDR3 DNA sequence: TGTGCCAGCAGCTTCGGCAGCCCCCGGGACTACGAGCAGTACTTC. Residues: CASSFGSPRDYEQYF.

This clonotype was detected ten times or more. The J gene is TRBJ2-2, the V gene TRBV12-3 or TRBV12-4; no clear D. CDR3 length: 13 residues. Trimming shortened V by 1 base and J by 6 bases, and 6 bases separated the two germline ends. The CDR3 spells CASSLGGSGELFF. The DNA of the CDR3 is TGTGCCAGCAGTTTAGGGGGATCCGGGGAGCTGTTTTTT.

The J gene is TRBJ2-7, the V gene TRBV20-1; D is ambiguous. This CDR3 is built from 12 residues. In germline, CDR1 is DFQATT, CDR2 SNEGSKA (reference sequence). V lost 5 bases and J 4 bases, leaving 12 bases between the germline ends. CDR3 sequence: CSAPLDAYEQYF. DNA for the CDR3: TGCAGTGCTCCACTGGACGCGTACGAGCAGTACTTC.

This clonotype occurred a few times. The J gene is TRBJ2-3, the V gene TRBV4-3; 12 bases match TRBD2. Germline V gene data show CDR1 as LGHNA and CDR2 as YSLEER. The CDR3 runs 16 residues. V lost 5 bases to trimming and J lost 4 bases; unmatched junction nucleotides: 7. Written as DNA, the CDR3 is TGCGCCAGCAGCTCGACTAGCGGGAGTCCCCCAGATACGCAGTATTTT. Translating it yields CASSSTSGSPPDTQYF.

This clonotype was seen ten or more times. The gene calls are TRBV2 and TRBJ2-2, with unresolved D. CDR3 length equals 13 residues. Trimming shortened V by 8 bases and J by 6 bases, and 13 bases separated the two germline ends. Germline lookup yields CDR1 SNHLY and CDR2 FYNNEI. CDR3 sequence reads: CASGHQIPGELFF. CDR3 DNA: TGTGCCAGCGGCCACCAGATACCCGGGGAGCTGTTTTTT.

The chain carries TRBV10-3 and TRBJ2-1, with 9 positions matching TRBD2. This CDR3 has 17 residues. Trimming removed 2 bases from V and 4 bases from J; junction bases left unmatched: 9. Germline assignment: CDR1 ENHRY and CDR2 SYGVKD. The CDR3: CAISETWSLAGYNEQFF. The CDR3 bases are TGTGCCATCAGTGAGACCTGGTCCCTAGCGGGGTACAATGAGCAGTTCTTC.

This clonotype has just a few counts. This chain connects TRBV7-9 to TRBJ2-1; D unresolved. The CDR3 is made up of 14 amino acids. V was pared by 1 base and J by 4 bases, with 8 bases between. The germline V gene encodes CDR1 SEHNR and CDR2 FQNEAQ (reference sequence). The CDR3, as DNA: TGTGCCAGCAGCTTAGACTTCGGTTACAATGAGCAGTTCTTC. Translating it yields CASSLDFGYNEQFF. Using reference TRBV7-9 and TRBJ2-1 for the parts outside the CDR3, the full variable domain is DTGVSQNPRHKITKRGQNVTFRCDPISEHNRLYWYRQTLGQGPEFLTYFQNEAQLEKSRLLSDRFSAERPKGSFSTLEIQRTEQGDSAMYLCASSLDFGYNEQFFGPGTRLTVL.

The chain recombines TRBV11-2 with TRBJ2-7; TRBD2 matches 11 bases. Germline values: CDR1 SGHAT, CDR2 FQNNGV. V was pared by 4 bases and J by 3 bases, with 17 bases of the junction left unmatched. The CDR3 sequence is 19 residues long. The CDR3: CASSSPTSGSRLTFYEQYF. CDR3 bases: TGTGCCAGCAGCTCCCCAACTAGCGGGAGTCGCCTGACATTCTACGAGCAGTACTTC.

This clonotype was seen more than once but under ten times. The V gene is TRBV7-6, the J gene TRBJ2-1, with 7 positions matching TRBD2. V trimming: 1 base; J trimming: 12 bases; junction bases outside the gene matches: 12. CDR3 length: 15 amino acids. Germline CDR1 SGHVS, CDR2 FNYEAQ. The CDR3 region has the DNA TGTGCCAGCAGCTTAGGGACTAGTTCTTCTTATGGGCAGTTCTTC. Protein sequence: CASSLGTSSSYGQFF.

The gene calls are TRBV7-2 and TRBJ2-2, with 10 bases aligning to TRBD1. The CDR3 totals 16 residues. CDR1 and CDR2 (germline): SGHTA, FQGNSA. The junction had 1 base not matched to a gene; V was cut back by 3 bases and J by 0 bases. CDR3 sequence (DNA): TGTGCCAGCAGCTTGACAGGGGGCGCGAACACCGGGGAGCTGTTTTTT. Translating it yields CASSLTGGANTGELFF.

In DNA form, the CDR3 reads TGTGCCAGCAGTCGCCTTCTAGAGGGGACGGATGAGCAGTTCTTC. As protein: CASSRLLEGTDEQFF. The V call is TRBV6-2 or TRBV6-3, the J call TRBJ2-1, with D perhaps assigned TRBD1 or TRBD2 (5 bases each). Germline V gene data show CDR1 as MNHEY and CDR2 as SVGEGT. The CDR3 length is 15 residues. Trimming removed 5 bases at V and 8 bases at J, with 19 bases between.

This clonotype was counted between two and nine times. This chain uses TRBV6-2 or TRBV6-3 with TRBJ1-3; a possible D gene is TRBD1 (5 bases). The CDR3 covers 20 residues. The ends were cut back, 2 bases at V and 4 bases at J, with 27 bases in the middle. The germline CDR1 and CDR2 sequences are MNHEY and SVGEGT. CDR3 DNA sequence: TGTGCCAGCAGTTACGCCGGGACTCAACTCTACCTACCAACCGGAAACACCATATATTTT. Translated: CASSYAGTQLYLPTGNTIYF.

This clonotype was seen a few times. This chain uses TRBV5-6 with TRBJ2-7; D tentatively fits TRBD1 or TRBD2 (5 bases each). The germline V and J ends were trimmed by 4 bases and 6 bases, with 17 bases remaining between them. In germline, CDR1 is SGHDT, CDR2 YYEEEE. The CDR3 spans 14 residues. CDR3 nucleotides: TGTGCCAGCAGCCTCGGTTCCGGGACCCTCGAGCAGTACTTC. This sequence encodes CASSLGSGTLEQYF.

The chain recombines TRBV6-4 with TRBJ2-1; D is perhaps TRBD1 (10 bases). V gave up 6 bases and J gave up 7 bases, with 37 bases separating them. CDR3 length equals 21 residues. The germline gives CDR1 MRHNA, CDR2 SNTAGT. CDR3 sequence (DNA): TGTGCCAGCAGCCCAGACCCGGGACAGGGGATTGCGGGAGGGCCGGGAAATGAGCAGTTCTTC. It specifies CASSPDPGQGIAGGPGNEQFF.

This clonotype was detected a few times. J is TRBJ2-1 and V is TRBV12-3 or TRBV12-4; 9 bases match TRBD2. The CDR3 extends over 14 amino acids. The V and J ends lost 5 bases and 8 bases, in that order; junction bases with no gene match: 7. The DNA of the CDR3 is TGTGCCAGCAGTGGGCGCGGGGGGGGCGATGAGCAGTTCTTC. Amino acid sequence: CASSGRGGGDEQFF.

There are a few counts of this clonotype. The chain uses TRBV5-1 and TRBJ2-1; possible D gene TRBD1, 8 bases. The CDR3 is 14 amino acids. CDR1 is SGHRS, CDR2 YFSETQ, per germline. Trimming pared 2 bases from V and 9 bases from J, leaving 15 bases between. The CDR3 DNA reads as TGCGCCAGCAGCTTAGCGGACAGGGAGGGTGAGCAGTTCTTC. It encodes CASSLADREGEQFF. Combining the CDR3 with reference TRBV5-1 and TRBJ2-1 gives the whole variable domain KAGVTQTPRYLIKTRGQQVTLSCSPISGHRSVSWYQQTPGQGLQFLFEYFSETQRNKGNFPGRFSGRQFSNSRSEMNVSTLELGDSALYLCASSLADREGEQFFGPGTRLTVL.

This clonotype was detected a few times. The CDR3 DNA is TGTGCCAGCAGCTTAGTGGCCGGAGCCAAAAACATTCAGTACTTC. Protein sequence: CASSLVAGAKNIQYF. The chain has TRBV7-9 and TRBJ2-4; D not resolved. V lost 1 base and J 0 bases, leaving 7 bases between the germline ends. The CDR3 covers 15 residues. Germline values: CDR1 SEHNR, CDR2 FQNEAQ (reference sequence).

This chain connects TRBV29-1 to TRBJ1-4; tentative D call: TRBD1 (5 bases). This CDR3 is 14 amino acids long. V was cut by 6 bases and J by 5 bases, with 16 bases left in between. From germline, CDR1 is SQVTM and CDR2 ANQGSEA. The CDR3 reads CSVGWGSQNEKLFF. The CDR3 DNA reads TGCAGCGTCGGGTGGGGCAGTCAAAATGAAAAACTGTTTTTT.

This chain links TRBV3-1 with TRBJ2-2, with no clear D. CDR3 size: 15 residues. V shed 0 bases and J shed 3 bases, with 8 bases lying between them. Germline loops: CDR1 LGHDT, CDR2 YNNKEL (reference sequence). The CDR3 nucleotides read TGTGCCAGCAGCCAAGATCCGTATTACACCGGGGAGCTGTTTTTT. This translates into CASSQDPYYTGELFF.